This T cell receptor (beta chain) was retrieved from a study of shared clonotypes between healthy human individuals. In the naive CD8 group, cells lacked CD45RO and were positively selected for CCR7, so terminally differentiated effector memory CD45RA+ cells were left out. V was trimmed by 4 bases and J by 2 bases, leaving 10 bases between them. Looked up from germline, CDR1 is SGHNT and CDR2 is YYREEE (reference sequence). CDR3 length equals 14 residues. Findings of the study overall: Memory subsets generally showed lower estimated richness than naive subsets.

About this clone itself: The antigen remains undetermined.

Genomic DNA belonging to each subset was distributed in equal measure over several immunoSEQ plates. Under the authors' procedure: Filtering differed, since immunoSEQ gave only junction sequences and no quality scores. Here immunoSEQ multiplex PCR was the method, and the copy in TCRdb shows in-frame clones only, minus some. The V and J calls and the clone size are those of that table, but D and trimming were determined from the DNA. The data hold hundreds of thousands of clones, with about 95% observed a single time. The specimen was naive CD8+ T cells sorted from blood. The V gene is TRBV5-4, the J gene TRBJ1-3; no clear D. The sequence derives from a woman aged 25 to 39 in good health. CDR3: CASSHRGAGNTIYF. The CDR3 nucleotides read TGTGCCAGCAGCCACCGGGGTGCTGGAAACACCATATATTTT.